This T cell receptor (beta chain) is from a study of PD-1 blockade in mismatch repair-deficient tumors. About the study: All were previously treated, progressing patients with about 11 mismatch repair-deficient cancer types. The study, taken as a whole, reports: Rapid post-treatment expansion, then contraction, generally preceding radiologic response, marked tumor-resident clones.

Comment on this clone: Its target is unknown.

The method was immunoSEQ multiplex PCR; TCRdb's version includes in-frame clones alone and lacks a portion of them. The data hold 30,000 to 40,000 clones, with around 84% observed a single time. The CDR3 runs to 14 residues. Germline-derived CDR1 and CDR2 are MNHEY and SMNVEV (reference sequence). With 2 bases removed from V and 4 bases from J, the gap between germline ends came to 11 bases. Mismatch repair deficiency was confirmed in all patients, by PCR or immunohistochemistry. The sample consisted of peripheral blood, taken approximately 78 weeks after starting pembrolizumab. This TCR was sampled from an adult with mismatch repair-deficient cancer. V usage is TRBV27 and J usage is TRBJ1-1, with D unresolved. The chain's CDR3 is CASSLGGRFTEAFF. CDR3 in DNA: TGTGCCAGCAGTTTAGGAGGGAGGTTCACTGAAGCTTTCTTT.